Below, one T cell receptor beta chain is given with its context. No antigen is known for it. This entry comes from a study of T cell responses to AZD1222 COVID-19 vaccine. Study-level points and caveats: Unmutated variant regions are reportedly the target of nearly half of TCRs that are spike-specific. Dominant CD4 TCR responses targeted spike regions 160-218 and 743-854. The study sampled repertoires only after the peak T cell response.

The V and J ends lost 0 bases and 4 bases respectively, with 10 bases between them. This CDR3 is 14 amino acids long. The germline V gene has CDR1 SGHRS and CDR2 YFSETQ. Sequenced by immunoSEQ multiplex PCR; TCRdb stores in-frame clones only, minus some. The data hold approximately 190,000 clones, with around 90% observed a single time. The rearrangement links TRBV5-1 to TRBJ2-5; a possible D gene is TRBD2 (6 bases). Sequencing was performed on peripheral blood, taken on day 0 of AZD1222 vaccination. The TCR comes from an adult in good health. CDR3 residues: CASSLEGRGETQYF. In DNA, the CDR3 is TGCGCCAGCAGCTTGGAAGGGCGGGGAGAGACCCAGTACTTC.